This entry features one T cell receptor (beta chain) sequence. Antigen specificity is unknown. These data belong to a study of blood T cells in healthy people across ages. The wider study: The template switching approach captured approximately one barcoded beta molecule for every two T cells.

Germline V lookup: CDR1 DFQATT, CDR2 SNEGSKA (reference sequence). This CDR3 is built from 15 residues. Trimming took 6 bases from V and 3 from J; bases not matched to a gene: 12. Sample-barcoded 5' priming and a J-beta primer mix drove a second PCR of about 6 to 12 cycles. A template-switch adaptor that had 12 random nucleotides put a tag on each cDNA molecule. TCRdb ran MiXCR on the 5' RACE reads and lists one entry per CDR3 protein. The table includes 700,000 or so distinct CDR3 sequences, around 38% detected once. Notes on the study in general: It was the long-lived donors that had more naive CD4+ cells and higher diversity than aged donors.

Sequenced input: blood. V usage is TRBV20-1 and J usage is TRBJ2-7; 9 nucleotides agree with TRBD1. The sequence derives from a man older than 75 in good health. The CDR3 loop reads CSAAPGQGNYYEQYF. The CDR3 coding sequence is TGCAGTGCCGCACCGGGACAGGGTAATTACTACGAGCAGTACTTC.